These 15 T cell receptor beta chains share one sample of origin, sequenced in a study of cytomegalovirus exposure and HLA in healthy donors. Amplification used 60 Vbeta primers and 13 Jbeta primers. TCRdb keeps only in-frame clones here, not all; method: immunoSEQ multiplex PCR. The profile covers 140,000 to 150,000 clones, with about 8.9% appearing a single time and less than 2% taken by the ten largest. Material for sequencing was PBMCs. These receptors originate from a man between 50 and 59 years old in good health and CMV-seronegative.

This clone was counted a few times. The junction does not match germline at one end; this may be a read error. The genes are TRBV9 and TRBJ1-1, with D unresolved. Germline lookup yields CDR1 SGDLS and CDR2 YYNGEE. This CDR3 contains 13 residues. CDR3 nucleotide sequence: TGTGCCAGAAGCGTAGGTCATGACACTGAAGCTTTCTTT. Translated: CARSVGHDTEAFF.

The CDR3 DNA follows: TGTGCCACCAGCAGAGTCCTTTTTGGCGGGGGTTACAATGAGCAGTTCTTC. Protein: CATSRVLFGGGYNEQFF. The chain combines TRBV15 with TRBJ2-1, with TRBD2 identical over 7 bases. J was trimmed by 4 bases and V by 1 base; bases with no gene match: 10. Germline V gives CDR1 LNHNV, CDR2 YYDKDF (reference sequence). The CDR3 is 17 residues long.

DNA for the CDR3: TGTGCTGGGAGGAGCTCTGGAAACACCATATATTTT. Its protein product is CAGRSSGNTIYF. The J gene is TRBJ1-3, the V gene TRBV28; D gene unclear. Germline lookup yields CDR1 MDHEN and CDR2 SYDVKM. CDR3 length: 12 amino acids. Full variable domain (outside the CDR3, taken from reference TRBV28 and TRBJ1-3): DVKVTQSSRYLVKRTGEKVFLECVQDMDHENMFWYRQDPGLGLRLIYFSYDVKMKEKGDIPEGYSVSREKKERFSLILESASTNQTSMYLCAGRSSGNTIYFGEGSWLTVV.

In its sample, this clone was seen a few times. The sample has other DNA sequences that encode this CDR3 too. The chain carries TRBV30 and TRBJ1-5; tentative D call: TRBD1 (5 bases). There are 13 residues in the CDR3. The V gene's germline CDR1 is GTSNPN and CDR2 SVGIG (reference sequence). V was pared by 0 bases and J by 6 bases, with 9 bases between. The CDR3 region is CAWSVQGGQPQHF. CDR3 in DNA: TGTGCCTGGAGTGTCCAGGGCGGTCAGCCCCAGCATTTT.

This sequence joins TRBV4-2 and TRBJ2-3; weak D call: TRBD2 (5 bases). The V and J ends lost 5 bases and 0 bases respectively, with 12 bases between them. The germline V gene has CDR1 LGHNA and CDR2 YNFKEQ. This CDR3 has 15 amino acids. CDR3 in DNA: TGTGCCAGCAGCTTGACCAGCGGTAGCACAGATACGCAGTATTTT. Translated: CASSLTSGSTDTQYF.

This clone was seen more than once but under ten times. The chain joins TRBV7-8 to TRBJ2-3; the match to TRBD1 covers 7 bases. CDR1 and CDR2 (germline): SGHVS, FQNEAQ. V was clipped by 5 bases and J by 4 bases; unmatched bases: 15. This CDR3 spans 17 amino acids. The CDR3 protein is CASSPDRWTSRADTQYF. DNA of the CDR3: TGTGCCAGCAGCCCGGACAGGTGGACGTCGAGAGCAGATACGCAGTATTTT. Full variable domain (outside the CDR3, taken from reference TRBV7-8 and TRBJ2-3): GAGVSQSPRYKVAKRGQDVALRCDPISGHVSLFWYQQALGQGPEFLTYFQNEAQLDKSGLPSDRFFAERPEGSVSTLKIQRTQQEDSAVYLCASSPDRWTSRADTQYFGPGTRLTVL.

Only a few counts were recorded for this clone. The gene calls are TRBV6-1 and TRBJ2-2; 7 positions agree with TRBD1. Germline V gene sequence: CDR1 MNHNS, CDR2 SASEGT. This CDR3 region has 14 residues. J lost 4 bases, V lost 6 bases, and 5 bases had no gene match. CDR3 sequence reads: CASRNRGSTGELFF. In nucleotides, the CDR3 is TGTGCCAGCAGGAACAGGGGTAGCACCGGGGAGCTGTTTTTT.

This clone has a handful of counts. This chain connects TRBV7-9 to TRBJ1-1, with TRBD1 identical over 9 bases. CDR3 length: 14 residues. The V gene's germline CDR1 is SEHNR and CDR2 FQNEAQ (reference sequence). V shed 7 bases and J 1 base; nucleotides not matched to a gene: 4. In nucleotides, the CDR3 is TGTGCCAGCATGACGACAGGGGGGAACACTGAAGCTTTCTTT. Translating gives CASMTTGGNTEAFF. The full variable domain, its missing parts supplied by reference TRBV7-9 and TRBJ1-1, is DTGVSQNPRHKITKRGQNVTFRCDPISEHNRLYWYRQTLGQGPEFLTYFQNEAQLEKSRLLSDRFSAERPKGSFSTLEIQRTEQGDSAMYLCASMTTGGNTEAFFGQGTRLTVV.

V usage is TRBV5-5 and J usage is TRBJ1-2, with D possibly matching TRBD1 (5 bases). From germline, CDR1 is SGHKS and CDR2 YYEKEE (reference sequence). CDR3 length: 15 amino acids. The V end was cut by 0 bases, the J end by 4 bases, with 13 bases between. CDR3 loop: CASSLVRGGSYGYTF. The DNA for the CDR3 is TGTGCCAGCAGCTTGGTTAGGGGCGGCTCCTATGGCTACACCTTC.

The CDR3 is CASSLLYGSGVEQFF. DNA of the CDR3: TGTGCCAGCAGCTTGTTATACGGGAGCGGGGTTGAGCAGTTCTTC. V and J are TRBV5-5 and TRBJ2-1; 7 bases line up with TRBD2. The V gene's germline CDR1 is SGHKS and CDR2 YYEKEE (reference sequence). This CDR3 has 15 amino acids. After removal of 1 base from V and 9 bases from J, the junction contained 10 bases not matched to a gene.

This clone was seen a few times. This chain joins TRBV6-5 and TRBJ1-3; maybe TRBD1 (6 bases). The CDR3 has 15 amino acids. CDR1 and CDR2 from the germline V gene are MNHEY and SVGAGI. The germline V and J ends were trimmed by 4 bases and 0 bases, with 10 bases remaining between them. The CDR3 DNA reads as TGTGCCAGCAGTTTGAGGGGGAGCTCTGGAAACACCATATATTTT. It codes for CASSLRGSSGNTIYF.

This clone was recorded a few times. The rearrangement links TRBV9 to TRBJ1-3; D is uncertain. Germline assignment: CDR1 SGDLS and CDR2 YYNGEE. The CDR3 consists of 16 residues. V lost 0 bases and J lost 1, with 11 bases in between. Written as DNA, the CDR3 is TGTGCCAGCAGCGTAGATGCGGGCACGTCTGGAAACACCATATATTTT. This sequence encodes CASSVDAGTSGNTIYF.

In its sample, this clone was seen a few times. CDR3 sequence: CASSRGTSASYEQYF. The CDR3 coding sequence is TGTGCCAGCAGCCGCGGGACTAGCGCGTCCTACGAGCAGTACTTC. The chain employs TRBV7-8 and TRBJ2-7, with 10 bases aligning to TRBD2. Trimming removed 5 bases from V and 1 base from J; junction bases left unmatched: 5. Germline V gene lookup returns CDR1 SGHVS and CDR2 FQNEAQ. The length of the CDR3 is 15 residues. Full variable domain (remainder filled in from reference TRBV7-8 and TRBJ2-7): GAGVSQSPRYKVAKRGQDVALRCDPISGHVSLFWYQQALGQGPEFLTYFQNEAQLDKSGLPSDRFFAERPEGSVSTLKIQRTQQEDSAVYLCASSRGTSASYEQYFGPGTRLTVT.

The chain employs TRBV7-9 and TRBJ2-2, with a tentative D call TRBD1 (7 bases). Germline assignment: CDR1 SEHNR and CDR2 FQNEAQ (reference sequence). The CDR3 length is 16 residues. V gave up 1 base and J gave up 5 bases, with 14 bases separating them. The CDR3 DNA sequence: TGTGCCAGCAGCTTAGTATCGGCAGGGGGGACCGGGGAGCTGTTTTTT. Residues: CASSLVSAGGTGELFF.

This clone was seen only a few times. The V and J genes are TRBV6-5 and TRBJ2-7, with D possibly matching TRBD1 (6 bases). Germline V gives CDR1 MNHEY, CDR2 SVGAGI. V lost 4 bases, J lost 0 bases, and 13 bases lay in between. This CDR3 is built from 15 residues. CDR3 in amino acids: CASSLQGRFSYEQYF. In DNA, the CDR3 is TGTGCCAGCAGTTTGCAGGGGCGCTTCTCCTACGAGCAGTACTTC.